The 19 T cell receptor beta chains below come from one sample, sequenced in a study of T cell responses to AZD1222 COVID-19 vaccine. The data were produced by immunoSEQ multiplex PCR, yet TCRdb's version contains in-frame clones alone and is incomplete. The sample lists approximately 150,000 clones; less than 95% were seen once. The starting material was peripheral blood, obtained 28 days after the second AZD1222 dose. These receptors were taken from an adult who received the AZD1222 COVID-19 vaccine.

The gene calls are TRBV5-5 and TRBJ2-1; D unclear. V gave up 1 base and J gave up 9 bases, with 5 bases separating them. The length of the CDR3 is 11 residues. Per germline, CDR1 SGHKS and CDR2 YYEKEE (reference sequence). CDR3 sequence: CASSLFTEQFF. CDR3 coding DNA: TGTGCCAGCAGCTTGTTTACTGAGCAGTTCTTC.

The chain recombines TRBV3-1 (or the pseudogene TRBV3-2) with TRBJ2-7; the D is unclear. This CDR3 region has 15 residues. V lost 6 bases to trimming and J lost 1 base, with 16 bases between them. Germline CDR1 LGHDT, CDR2 YNNKEL (reference sequence). The CDR3 bases are TGTGCCAGCAGACACGGGCCCCTTGGGTCCTACGAGCAGTACTTC. Encoded protein: CASRHGPLGSYEQYF.

The chain links TRBV30 to TRBJ2-3; no clear D gene. V lost 0 bases and J 5 bases, leaving 6 bases between the germline ends. Germline CDR1 reads GTSNPN; CDR2 reads SVGIG (reference sequence). The CDR3 consists of 12 residues. The CDR3 loop reads CAWSVQLDTQYF. Written as DNA, the CDR3 is TGTGCCTGGAGTGTACAGTTAGATACGCAGTATTTT.

This chain links TRBV6-5 with TRBJ1-2, with a weak D call TRBD1 (5 bases). V was cut by 7 bases and J by 4 bases, with 10 bases left in between. The CDR3 consists of 12 residues. Per the germline V gene, CDR1 is MNHEY and CDR2 is SVGAGI. The CDR3 reads CASNPGSYGYTF. The CDR3 DNA sequence: TGTGCCAGCAATCCAGGGTCCTATGGCTACACCTTC.

This clone was counted between two and nine times. The rearrangement uses TRBV4-2 and TRBJ2-1; D is undetermined. The CDR3 spans 13 residues. The germline V and J ends were trimmed by 1 base and 9 bases, with 10 bases remaining between them. Germline V gives CDR1 LGHNA, CDR2 YNFKEQ. The CDR3 DNA reads as TGTGCCAGCAGCCAAGTTTTGGCCGCTGAGCAGTTCTTC. It specifies CASSQVLAAEQFF.

CDR3 sequence (DNA): TGTGCCATCAGGGGGACTAGCTCTGCGGCCCAGTACTTC. Translating gives CAIRGTSSAAQYF. V gene TRBV10-3 combines with J gene TRBJ2-5; 9 nucleotides line up with TRBD2. The CDR3 spans 13 residues. Trimming at V came to 6 bases and at J to 9 bases, leaving 8 bases not matched to a gene. The V gene's germline CDR1 is ENHRY and CDR2 SYGVKD.

This clone has more than one count but fewer than ten. The V call is TRBV10-1, the J call TRBJ2-1; D perhaps matches TRBD2 (6 bases). CDR3 size: 16 residues. Trimming took 4 bases from V and 2 from J, leaving 15 bases between them. The V gene's germline CDR1 is WNHNN and CDR2 SYGVQD (reference sequence). The CDR3 loop is CASSGAGGTPYNEQFF. The CDR3 DNA reads TGCGCCAGCAGTGGGGCCGGGGGTACGCCCTACAATGAGCAGTTCTTC.

This clone was picked up one time. The chain uses TRBV29-1 and TRBJ2-2; D is perhaps TRBD1 or TRBD2 (5 bases each). Germline-derived CDR1 and CDR2 are SQVTM and ANQGSEA. There are 14 residues in the CDR3. V was pared by 3 bases and J by 4 bases, with 12 bases between. CDR3 region: CSVERGFGTGELFF. DNA for the CDR3: TGCAGCGTTGAGAGGGGCTTTGGCACCGGGGAGCTGTTTTTT.

This clone was seen a single time. This chain connects TRBV28 to TRBJ2-1, with 14 nucleotides matching TRBD2. Germline CDR1 reads MDHEN; CDR2 reads SYDVKM. Trimming removed 5 bases from V and 8 bases from J; junction bases left unmatched: 8. This CDR3 is built from 16 residues. This chain's CDR3 is CASSPVTSGGADEQFF. Written as DNA, the CDR3 is TGTGCCAGCAGTCCAGTGACTAGCGGGGGGGCCGATGAGCAGTTCTTC. The full variable domain, in which reference TRBV28 and TRBJ2-1 provide the parts outside the CDR3, is DVKVTQSSRYLVKRTGEKVFLECVQDMDHENMFWYRQDPGLGLRLIYFSYDVKMKEKGDIPEGYSVSREKKERFSLILESASTNQTSMYLCASSPVTSGGADEQFFGPGTRLTVL.

This chain links TRBV6-6 with TRBJ1-2; D is possibly TRBD1 (6 bases). The CDR3 runs 15 residues. V lost 7 bases to trimming and J lost 4 bases, with 19 bases between them. Germline V lookup: CDR1 MNHNY, CDR2 SVGAGI (reference sequence). The chain's CDR3 is CASTSGQLEAYGYTF. CDR3 nucleotide sequence: TGTGCCAGCACCAGCGGACAGCTGGAAGCCTATGGCTACACCTTC.

The genes are TRBV28 and TRBJ1-5; no clear D gene. Germline V gene sequence: CDR1 MDHEN, CDR2 SYDVKM. The CDR3 contains 13 residues. V shed 5 bases and J shed 7 bases, with 12 bases lying between them. CDR3 sequence reads: CASSSRREQPQHF. The CDR3 coding sequence is TGTGCCAGCAGTAGCAGACGGGAACAGCCCCAGCATTTT.

This chain connects TRBV5-5 to TRBJ2-7, with a tentative D call TRBD1 (5 bases). Germline assignment: CDR1 SGHKS and CDR2 YYEKEE (reference sequence). Trimming cost V 3 bases and J 2 bases, with 12 bases left between them. This CDR3 spans 14 amino acids. The CDR3 region is CASSWGRGTYEQYF. Written as DNA, the CDR3 is TGTGCCAGCAGCTGGGGCCGAGGCACCTACGAGCAGTACTTC.

Worth noting for this clone: Other DNA sequences in the same sample also yield this CDR3. This chain links TRBV7-2 with TRBJ1-5, with D possibly matching TRBD1 (6 bases). V dropped 2 bases and J dropped 3 bases, with 8 bases sitting between them. Germline V CDR1 and CDR2: SGHTA, FQGNSA. The CDR3 consists of 14 residues. CDR3 DNA sequence: TGTGCCAGCAGCTTACAGGGGTCCAATCAGCCCCAGCATTTT. Translated, it gives CASSLQGSNQPQHF.

The chain combines TRBV7-3 with TRBJ2-3, with D unclear. V was pared by 5 bases and J by 1 base, with 10 bases between. CDR3 length equals 14 residues. Germline CDR1 SGHTA, CDR2 FQGTGA. As DNA, the CDR3 is TGTGCCAGCAGCCCAGATGAGGGCACAGATACGCAGTATTTT. As protein: CASSPDEGTDTQYF.

This chain uses TRBV6-5 with TRBJ2-2, with 8 bases fitting TRBD1. The CDR3 spans 14 residues. Germline-derived CDR1 and CDR2 are MNHEY and SVGAGI. J was trimmed by 6 bases and V by 6 bases; bases with no gene match: 6. This chain's CDR3 is CASRRQGWAGELFF. In nucleotides, the CDR3 is TGTGCCAGCAGGAGACAGGGGTGGGCCGGGGAGCTGTTTTTT.

V gene TRBV19 combines with J gene TRBJ2-1; perhaps TRBD2 as D (6 bases). V was cut by 3 bases and J by 2 bases, with 14 bases left in between. The CDR3 extends over 16 amino acids. Per the germline V gene, CDR1 is LNHDA and CDR2 is SQIVND (reference sequence). The CDR3 sequence is CASSMRRGLTYNEQFF. The CDR3 DNA follows: TGTGCCAGTAGTATGAGGAGGGGCCTCACCTACAATGAGCAGTTCTTC.

The chain is built from TRBV6-5 and TRBJ1-2, with 9 bases lining up with TRBD1. This CDR3 has 14 residues. Trimming cost V 6 bases and J 3 bases; bases outside gene matches: 5. CDR1 is MNHEY and CDR2 is SVGAGI in the germline V gene. Here the CDR3 DNA reads TGTGCCAGCAGCAGGACAGGGGAAGACTATGGCTACACCTTC. Translated: CASSRTGEDYGYTF.

J is TRBJ1-3 and V is TRBV5-5; D call uncertain. V lost 0 bases, J lost 4 bases, and 20 bases lay in between. The CDR3 length is 18 residues. CDR1 is SGHKS and CDR2 is YYEKEE in the germline V gene (reference sequence). CDR3 sequence: CASSLGLGPGWVGNTIYF. CDR3 nucleotide sequence: TGTGCCAGCAGCTTGGGTCTGGGTCCAGGTTGGGTCGGAAACACCATATATTTT. The full variable domain, completed using reference TRBV5-5 and TRBJ1-3, is DAGVTQSPTHLIKTRGQQVTLRCSPISGHKSVSWYQQVLGQGPQFIFQYYEKEERGRGNFPDRFSARQFPNYSSELNVNALLLGDSALYLCASSLGLGPGWVGNTIYFGEGSWLTVV.

Only a few counts were recorded for this clone. This chain links TRBV28 with TRBJ1-5; TRBD1 matches at 7 bases. This CDR3 has 16 residues. CDR1 is MDHEN, CDR2 SYDVKM, per germline. Germline trimming cut 2 bases from V and 2 bases from J; bases unmatched to any gene: 6. CDR3: CASSLDRVVRNQPQHF. In nucleotides, the CDR3 is TGTGCCAGCAGTTTAGACAGGGTAGTTCGCAATCAGCCCCAGCATTTT. The full variable domain, in which reference TRBV28 and TRBJ1-5 provide the parts outside the CDR3, is DVKVTQSSRYLVKRTGEKVFLECVQDMDHENMFWYRQDPGLGLRLIYFSYDVKMKEKGDIPEGYSVSREKKERFSLILESASTNQTSMYLCASSLDRVVRNQPQHFGDGTRLSIL.